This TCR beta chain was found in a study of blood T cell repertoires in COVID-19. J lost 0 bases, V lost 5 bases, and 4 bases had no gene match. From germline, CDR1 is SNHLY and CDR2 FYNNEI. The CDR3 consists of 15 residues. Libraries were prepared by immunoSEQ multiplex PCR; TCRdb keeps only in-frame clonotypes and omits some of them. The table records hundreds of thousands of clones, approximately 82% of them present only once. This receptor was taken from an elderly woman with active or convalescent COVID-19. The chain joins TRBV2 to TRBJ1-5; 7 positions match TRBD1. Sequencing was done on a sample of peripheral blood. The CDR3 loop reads CASSQGQSSNQPQHF. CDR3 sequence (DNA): TGTGCCAGCAGTCAGGGACAGTCTAGCAATCAGCCCCAGCATTTT.